Below, 13 T cell receptor beta chains from the same sample are listed, as sequenced in a study of CD8 T cells in ankylosing spondylitis. TCRdb itself ran the 5' RACE reads through MiXCR, one entry per CDR3 protein. The table lists some 340,000 distinct CDR3 sequences, over 12% of them singletons, with less than 1.1% in the top ten. The source material was blood, either unsorted or a sorted T cell fraction (not recorded which). Receptor source: a male donor with ankylosing spondylitis or in good health (not recorded which).

At least ten counts were recorded for this clonotype. The J gene is TRBJ1-2, the V gene TRBV4-1, with 7 bases that match TRBD1. The CDR3 consists of 14 residues. Per the germline V gene, CDR1 is MGHRA and CDR2 is YSYEKL. Trimming at V came to 0 bases and at J to 7 bases, leaving 5 bases not matched to a gene. CDR3 amino acids: CASSQDEGARGYTF. CDR3 nucleotides: TGCGCCAGCAGCCAAGATGAGGGGGCGCGTGGCTACACCTTC.

This clonotype showed up just a few times. This chain connects TRBV6-1 to TRBJ2-7; the match to TRBD1 covers 7 bases. The CDR3 has 14 amino acids. V lost 1 base and J lost 0; bases outside the gene matches: 0. The germline CDR1 and CDR2 sequences are MNHNS and SASEGT. The CDR3 DNA follows: TGTGCCAGCAGTGAAGGGGACAGCTCCTACGAGCAGTACTTC. Translation gives CASSEGDSSYEQYF.

Only a few counts were recorded for this clonotype. The rearrangement uses TRBV12-3 or TRBV12-4 and TRBJ2-1; 9 bases line up with TRBD1. CDR3 length: 14 amino acids. J was trimmed by 7 bases and V by 6 bases; bases with no gene match: 7. The CDR3 nucleotides read TGTGCCAGCAGGGGACAGGGAAAGGGGAATGAGCAGTTCTTC. Translated: CASRGQGKGNEQFF.

This clonotype was seen at least ten times. The chain combines TRBV2 with TRBJ1-2, with 8 bases fitting TRBD1. Trimming removed 6 bases from V and 2 bases from J; junction bases left unmatched: 5. CDR1 is SNHLY and CDR2 is FYNNEI in the germline V gene. The CDR3 length is 14 residues. CDR3 protein: CASREQGVNYGYTF. The CDR3 region has the DNA TGTGCCAGCAGAGAACAGGGGGTGAACTATGGCTACACCTTC. Complete variable domain (other parts from reference TRBV2 and TRBJ1-2): EPEVTQTPSHQVTQMGQEVILRCVPISNHLYFYWYRQILGQKVEFLVSFYNNEISEKSEIFDDQFSVERPDGSNFTLKIRSTKLEDSAMYFCASREQGVNYGYTFGSGTRLTVV.

A few counts support this clonotype. V gene TRBV27 combines with J gene TRBJ2-4; D tentatively reads TRBD1 or TRBD2 (5 bases each). Germline CDR1 MNHEY, CDR2 SMNVEV (reference sequence). V lost 5 bases, J lost 3 bases, and 20 bases lay in between. CDR3 size: 17 residues. The CDR3 sequence is CASSRPYPSGGKNIQYF. The CDR3 DNA is TGTGCCAGCAGTCGACCCTACCCTAGTGGGGGCAAAAACATTCAGTACTTC.

This chain connects TRBV5-1 to TRBJ1-1, with D maybe TRBD1 (6 bases). The CDR3 covers 13 residues. The germline V gene encodes CDR1 SGHRS and CDR2 YFSETQ. The germline V and J ends were trimmed by 6 bases and 4 bases, with 13 bases remaining between them. The CDR3 nucleotides read TGCGCCAGCAACTTAAGGGGGGGCACTGAAGCTTTCTTT. Its protein product is CASNLRGGTEAFF.

This clonotype was found a few times. The rearrangement joins TRBV19 to TRBJ1-3, with a possible D match to TRBD1 (5 bases). This CDR3 region has 17 residues. The V end was cut by 5 bases, the J end by 3 bases, with 20 bases between. Germline V gives CDR1 LNHDA, CDR2 SQIVND (reference sequence). For the CDR3, the DNA is TGTGCCAGTAGTTTAATATTGACAGCCGGATTTGGAAACACCATATATTTT. Amino acids: CASSLILTAGFGNTIYF.

The chain has TRBV30 and TRBJ1-2; D is possibly TRBD1 (6 bases). The CDR3 sequence is 12 residues long. Trimming pared 1 base from V and 5 bases from J, leaving 8 bases between. In germline, CDR1 is GTSNPN, CDR2 SVGIG (reference sequence). The CDR3 DNA sequence: TGTGCCTGGAGTGACACAGGGTATGGCTACACCTTC. This translates into CAWSDTGYGYTF.

This chain connects TRBV19 to TRBJ2-7, with 8 bases that match TRBD1. The CDR3 length is 15 residues. CDR1 is LNHDA, CDR2 SQIVND, per germline (reference sequence). J gave up 5 bases and V 3 bases, and 9 bases lay outside the gene matches. The CDR3 sequence: CASSMAGTGIDEQYF. In nucleotides, the CDR3 is TGTGCCAGTAGTATGGCCGGGACAGGCATCGACGAGCAGTACTTC. The whole variable domain, filled in from reference TRBV19 and TRBJ2-7, reads DGGITQSPKYLFRKEGQNVTLSCEQNLNHDAMYWYRQDPGQGLRLIYYSQIVNDFQKGDIAEGYSVSREKKESFPLTVTSAQKNPTAFYLCASSMAGTGIDEQYFGPGTRLTVT.

The genes are TRBV2 and TRBJ2-7, with 13 bases fitting TRBD2. CDR1 and CDR2 (germline): SNHLY, FYNNEI. There are 15 residues in the CDR3. V dropped 8 bases and J dropped 2; count of bases not matched to a gene: 6. As DNA, the CDR3 is TGTGCCAGCGGAAAAGGGACTAGCGGGACCTACGAGCAGTACTTC. Residues: CASGKGTSGTYEQYF.

This clonotype was detected only a few times. The chain links TRBV4-1 to TRBJ2-4; a weak D match, TRBD2 (6 bases). The germline V gene encodes CDR1 MGHRA and CDR2 YSYEKL. V was cut by 6 bases and J by 7 bases, with 19 bases left in between. The CDR3 has 15 residues. CDR3 bases: TGCGCCAGCAGTTTAACCTACGGGAGTATCAACATTCAGTACTTC. Residues: CASSLTYGSINIQYF.

The chain has TRBV29-1 and TRBJ1-2; no clear D. V was pared by 4 bases and J by 2 bases, with 8 bases between. CDR3 length: 12 residues. Germline CDR1 is SQVTM and CDR2 is ANQGSEA. The CDR3 coding sequence is TGCAGCGTTGCACTGGGAAACTATGGCTACACCTTC. Amino acid sequence: CSVALGNYGYTF.

This clonotype was observed a handful of times. The V gene is TRBV12-5, the J gene TRBJ2-3; 8 bases match TRBD1. In germline, CDR1 is LGHNT, CDR2 FRNRAP. This CDR3 region has 14 residues. Trimming at V came to 1 base and at J to 4 bases, leaving 1 base not matched to a gene. DNA for the CDR3: TGTGCTAGTGGTTTGGGACAGGGGCCAGATACGCAGTATTTT. This translates into CASGLGQGPDTQYF.